The 6 T cell receptor beta chains presented below share a single source sample, sequenced in a study of OX40 agonist ivuxolimab in advanced cancers. The protocol was immunoSEQ multiplex PCR, while the TCRdb copy is restricted to in-frame clones and leaves out a portion. The sample contains approximately 91,000 clones, 80% to 90% of which appear only once. The sequenced sample was CD4+ or CD8+ T cells sorted from blood, obtained in a trial of the OX40 agonist ivuxolimab. These receptors came from an adult with an advanced solid tumor such as melanoma, head and neck, liver or kidney cancer.

The gene calls are TRBV11-2 and TRBJ2-5; the D gene is possibly TRBD2 (5 bases). Looked up from germline, CDR1 is SGHAT and CDR2 is FQNNGV. The CDR3 runs 15 residues. V was pared by 4 bases and J by 4 bases, with 16 bases between. CDR3 coding DNA: TGTGCCAGCAGCTCCCGCCGACCCCGGGGAGAGACCCAGTACTTC. Encoded protein: CASSSRRPRGETQYF.

In this sample, this clone turned up a few times. V and J are TRBV28 and TRBJ2-1, with 8 bases identical to TRBD1. J gave up 2 bases and V 8 bases, and 11 bases lay outside the gene matches. From germline, CDR1 is MDHEN and CDR2 SYDVKM. The CDR3 extends over 16 amino acids. For the CDR3, the DNA is TGTGCCAGCGTTTTGCAGGGGGCTGTTACCTACAATGAGCAGTTCTTC. Protein: CASVLQGAVTYNEQFF.

This chain links TRBV30 with TRBJ1-2; D remains unclear. In germline, CDR1 is GTSNPN, CDR2 SVGIG (reference sequence). The CDR3 has 13 amino acids. V lost 0 bases to trimming and J lost 7 bases, with 12 bases between them. The CDR3 here is CAWSVLGRSGYTF. CDR3 DNA: TGTGCCTGGAGTGTTCTGGGTCGTTCTGGCTACACCTTC.

This sequence joins TRBV1 and TRBJ1-1. TRBV1 constitutes a pseudogene. The CDR3 consists of 16 residues. CDR3 protein: CTSSQDNWGMNTEAFF. CDR3 DNA sequence: TGCACCAGCAGCCAAGACAACTGGGGGATGAACACTGAAGCTTTCTTT.

V usage is TRBV28 and J usage is TRBJ1-6; possibly TRBD1 for D (5 bases). Trimming took off 8 bases at V and 5 bases at J, with 19 bases between the two ends. This CDR3 comprises 16 residues. The germline CDR1 and CDR2 sequences are MDHEN and SYDVKM. The CDR3 DNA reads TGTGCCAGCCGACTTTTTCAGGGCGACAATAATTCACCCCTCCACTTT. Encoded protein: CASRLFQGDNNSPLHF. Filled out from reference TRBV28 and TRBJ1-6, the complete variable domain reads DVKVTQSSRYLVKRTGEKVFLECVQDMDHENMFWYRQDPGLGLRLIYFSYDVKMKEKGDIPEGYSVSREKKERFSLILESASTNQTSMYLCASRLFQGDNNSPLHFGNGTRLTVT.

This clone was seen just once. The V call is TRBV2, the J call TRBJ2-3, with TRBD1 identical over 7 bases. The CDR3 has 11 amino acids. Per the germline V gene, CDR1 is SNHLY and CDR2 is FYNNEI. Trimming took 6 bases from V and 10 from J; bases not matched to a gene: 4. The CDR3 is CASRETGPQYF. CDR3 in DNA: TGTGCCAGCAGGGAGACAGGGCCGCAGTATTTT.